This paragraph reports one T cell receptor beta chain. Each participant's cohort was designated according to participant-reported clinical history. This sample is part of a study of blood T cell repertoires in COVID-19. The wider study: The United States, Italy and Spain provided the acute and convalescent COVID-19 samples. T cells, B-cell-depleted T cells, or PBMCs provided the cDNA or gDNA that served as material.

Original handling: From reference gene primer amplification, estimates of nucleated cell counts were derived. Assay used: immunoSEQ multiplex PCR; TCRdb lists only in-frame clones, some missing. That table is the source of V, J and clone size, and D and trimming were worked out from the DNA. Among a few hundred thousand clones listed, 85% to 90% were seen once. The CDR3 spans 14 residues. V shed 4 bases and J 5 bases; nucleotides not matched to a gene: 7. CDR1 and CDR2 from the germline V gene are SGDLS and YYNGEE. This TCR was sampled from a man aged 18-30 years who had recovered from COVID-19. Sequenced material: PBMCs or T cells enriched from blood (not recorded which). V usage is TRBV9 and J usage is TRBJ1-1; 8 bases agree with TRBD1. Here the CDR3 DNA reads TGTGCCAGCAGCTTCGGACAGGGAATGACTGAAGCTTTCTTT. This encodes CASSFGQGMTEAFF.